In its sample, the clone carrying this T cell receptor beta chain was seen a few times. The target antigen is unknown. This entry belongs to a study of tumor-infiltrating lymphocytes in primary liver carcinoma. Germline CDR1 reads SGHVS; CDR2 reads FQNEAQ. Trimming left V 1 base short and J 3 bases short, with 10 bases between. The CDR3 spans 15 residues. Both RNA and DNA were isolated together from 20-30 mg of bulk tissue that had not been sorted. Study-wide results and limits: Between tumor regions, pairs overlapped more than tumor-adjacent and tumor-blood pairs did.

A constant-region primer primed TCR beta cDNA synthesis from about 0.45 ug of total RNA. Libraries covering TCR beta were generated through three nested multiplex PCR rounds (using a slightly modified ARM-PCR). Forward primers for TRBV1-TRBV30 and a C-beta reverse primer served the first two PCR rounds, at around 9 cycles each. TCRdb fed the multiplex PCR reads into MiXCR, producing one record per CDR3 protein. The sample lists roughly 120,000 distinct CDR3 sequences, 64% occurring once. The chain links TRBV7-8 to TRBJ1-5, with D hard to call. Sample: liver tumor tissue from sampling region 3. Subset reported: tumor region T3, left-lateral pole. The sequence came from a woman aged 60-75 years with primary liver carcinoma and hepatitis B virus infection. The CDR3 region has the DNA TGTGCCAGCAGCTTAGGGGCAGTTACCAATCAGCCCCAGCATTTT. This gives the protein CASSLGAVTNQPQHF.